These T cell receptor beta chains were read from a single sample in a study of blood T cells in healthy people across ages. TCRdb reprocessed the 5' RACE reads via MiXCR and lists one record per CDR3 protein. This table has 800,000 or so distinct CDR3 sequences, roughly 25% appearing once. The sample was also reused in another study, on T cells of mothers and their children.

The sequenced material came from blood. The receptors stem from a boy between 5 and 17 years old in good health. The CDR3 runs from the conserved cysteine through the conserved F or W. The D gene is left open where the match is weak. Only part of the rows carry a size: once, few, many, or a class if the clone is expanded.

D: .
size: .
J: TRBJ2-7
V: TRBV24-1
CDR3: CATSDFPQGSYEQYF
DNA: TGTGCCACCAGTGATTTCCCCCAGGGTTCCTACGAGCAGTACTTC

D: .
size: few
J: TRBJ1-5
V: TRBV6-2/TRBV6-3
CDR3: CASSRGTLLSPQPQHF
DNA: TGTGCCAGCAGCCGAGGAACCTTACTATCCCCGCAGCCCCAGCATTTT

D: .
size: .
J: TRBJ2-5
V: TRBV12-3/TRBV12-4
CDR3: CASSPPDLRDKETQYF
DNA: TGTGCCAGCAGTCCTCCCGACCTGAGGGATAAAGAGACCCAGTACTTC

D: TRBD1
size: few
J: TRBJ2-5
V: TRBV14
CDR3: CASSRFGTEETQYF
DNA: TGTGCCAGCAGCCGCTTCGGGACAGAGGAGACCCAGTACTTC

D: .
size: .
J: TRBJ1-1
V: TRBV6-6
CDR3: CASSRDGQEEAFF
DNA: TGTGCCAGCAGTCGTGACGGTCAGGAAGAAGCTTTCTTT

D: TRBD2
size: few
J: TRBJ2-1
V: TRBV19
CDR3: CASSRSGGSSTYNEQFF
DNA: TGTGCCAGTAGTCGCAGCGGGGGGTCGTCAACCTACAATGAGCAGTTCTTC

D: .
size: .
J: TRBJ2-1
V: TRBV5-1
CDR3: CASSPSQASYNEQFF
DNA: TGCGCCAGCAGCCCTAGCCAGGCGTCGTACAATGAGCAGTTCTTC

D: .
size: .
J: TRBJ2-7
V: TRBV5-1
CDR3: CASSLLSGGGGIYEQYF
DNA: TGCGCCAGCAGCTTGCTCTCTGGGGGCGGAGGGATCTACGAGCAGTACTTC

D: .
size: .
J: TRBJ2-2
V: TRBV5-5
CDR3: CASSPDLGPGELFF
DNA: TGTGCCAGCAGCCCAGACCTAGGCCCCGGGGAGCTGTTTTTT

D: .
size: .
J: TRBJ2-1
V: TRBV12-3/TRBV12-4
CDR3: CASSLGGRPYNEQFF
DNA: TGTGCCAGCAGTTTAGGGGGACGACCCTACAATGAGCAGTTCTTC

D: .
size: few
J: TRBJ1-6
V: TRBV4-2
CDR3: CASSQVGHSPLHF
DNA: TGTGCCAGCAGCCAAGTTGGTCATTCACCCCTCCACTTT

D: TRBD2
size: .
J: TRBJ2-7
V: TRBV15
CDR3: CATSRDQGRGLAGSYEQYF
DNA: TGTGCCACCAGCAGAGATCAAGGTCGGGGACTAGCGGGCTCCTACGAGCAGTACTTC

D: .
size: .
J: TRBJ1-2
V: TRBV14
CDR3: CASSRNRAYNYGYTF
DNA: TGTGCCAGCAGCCGCAACAGGGCTTATAACTATGGCTACACCTTC

D: .
size: once
J: TRBJ2-7
V: TRBV7-2
CDR3: CASSFYGGEQYF
DNA: TGTGCCAGCAGCTTTTATGGCGGCGAGCAGTACTTC

D: .
size: few
J: TRBJ2-1
V: TRBV9
CDR3: CASSVAMSSYNEQFF
DNA: TGTGCCAGCAGCGTCGCTATGAGCTCCTACAATGAGCAGTTCTTC

D: .
size: .
J: TRBJ1-4
V: TRBV7-6
CDR3: CASSAAGVRATNEKLFF
DNA: TGTGCCAGCAGCGCCGCTGGAGTTCGGGCAACTAATGAAAAACTGTTTTTT

D: TRBD1
size: .
J: TRBJ2-1
V: TRBV10-3
CDR3: CAIKDRPNNEQFF
DNA: TGTGCCATTAAGGACAGGCCGAACAATGAGCAGTTCTTC

D: TRBD1
size: .
J: TRBJ1-5
V: TRBV27
CDR3: CASSLFQDRGFNQPQHF
DNA: TGTGCCAGCAGTTTATTCCAGGACAGGGGATTCAATCAGCCCCAGCATTTT

D: TRBD1
size: .
J: TRBJ1-2
V: TRBV28
CDR3: CASSLKDRIYGYTF
DNA: TGTGCCAGCAGTTTGAAGGACAGGATATATGGCTACACCTTC

D: .
size: once
J: TRBJ1-2
V: TRBV12-3/TRBV12-4
CDR3: CASSRTQHGGYTF
DNA: TGTGCCAGCAGCAGGACCCAGCACGGGGGCTACACCTTC

D: .
size: many
J: TRBJ2-1
V: TRBV6-2/TRBV6-3
CDR3: CASSLRDLEPHQFF
DNA: TGTGCCAGCAGTTTGAGGGACTTAGAACCCCACCAGTTCTTC

D: .
size: .
J: TRBJ2-2
V: TRBV29-1
CDR3: CSVPGTSKGTFTGELFF
DNA: TGCAGCGTCCCCGGGACTTCGAAGGGTACTTTCACCGGGGAGCTGTTTTTT

D: .
size: few
J: TRBJ2-1
V: TRBV28
CDR3: CASSRGQPLGNEQFF
DNA: TGTGCCAGCAGCCGCGGACAGCCCCTCGGCAATGAGCAGTTCTTC

D: .
size: few
J: TRBJ2-3
V: TRBV29-1
CDR3: CSVWTSDTDTQYF
DNA: TGCAGCGTATGGACCTCGGACACAGATACGCAGTATTTT

D: .
size: few
J: TRBJ1-1
V: TRBV7-2
CDR3: CASSLVVGYTEAFF
DNA: TGTGCCAGCAGCTTAGTAGTTGGGTACACTGAAGCTTTCTTT

D: .
size: few
J: TRBJ2-7
V: TRBV19
CDR3: CASSIMEGASYEQYF
DNA: TGTGCCAGTAGTATAATGGAGGGAGCCTCCTACGAGCAGTACTTC

D: .
size: .
J: TRBJ1-4
V: TRBV25-1
CDR3: CARTVALGEKLFF
DNA: TGTGCCAGGACGGTCGCCCTGGGGGAAAAACTGTTTTTT

D: .
size: .
J: TRBJ1-5
V: TRBV20-1
CDR3: CSARGGGGNQPQHF
DNA: TGCAGTGCTAGAGGTGGAGGGGGCAATCAGCCCCAGCATTTT

D: TRBD1
size: .
J: TRBJ1-2
V: TRBV2
CDR3: CASSGIPGTGEDGYTF
DNA: TGTGCCAGCAGTGGGATACCCGGGACAGGGGAAGATGGCTACACCTTC

D: .
size: .
J: TRBJ2-7
V: TRBV12-3/TRBV12-4
CDR3: CASSPRDTYEQYF
DNA: TGTGCCAGCAGTCCCCGGGATACCTACGAGCAGTACTTC

D: TRBD1
size: many
J: TRBJ2-3
V: TRBV6-5
CDR3: CASSPGTGTDTQYF
DNA: TGTGCCAGCAGTCCCGGGACAGGGACAGATACGCAGTATTTT

D: .
size: few
J: TRBJ2-7
V: TRBV28
CDR3: CASSLVREFSYEQYF
DNA: TGTGCCAGCAGTTTGGTCCGCGAGTTCTCCTACGAGCAGTACTTC

D: TRBD1
size: .
J: TRBJ1-2
V: TRBV29-1
CDR3: CSVENQGVYGYTF
DNA: TGCAGCGTCGAAAACCAGGGGGTATATGGCTACACCTTC

D: TRBD1
size: .
J: TRBJ2-5
V: TRBV4-3
CDR3: CASSQGGGPGQETQYF
DNA: TGCGCCAGCAGCCAAGGAGGGGGCCCCGGTCAAGAGACCCAGTACTTC

D: TRBD2
size: .
J: TRBJ2-3
V: TRBV6-6
CDR3: CASRSLAGGQEGTDTQYF
DNA: TGTGCCAGCAGATCACTAGCGGGGGGACAGGAAGGCACAGATACGCAGTATTTT

D: .
size: few
J: TRBJ1-1
V: TRBV9
CDR3: CASSSWANEAFF
DNA: TGTGCCAGCAGCTCCTGGGCGAATGAAGCTTTCTTT

D: .
size: .
J: TRBJ1-2
V: TRBV4-3
CDR3: CASSQEKSGLYGYTF
DNA: TGCGCCAGCAGCCAAGAAAAGAGCGGGCTCTATGGCTACACCTTC